This is a list of T cell receptor beta chains from one sample in a study of Graves' ophthalmopathy and Graves' hyperthyroidism. TCRdb ran MiXCR on the multiplex PCR reads and lists one entry per CDR3 protein. The sample includes approximately 700,000 distinct CDR3 sequences, roughly 41% seen only once; the top ten take around 40%. Material for sequencing was peripheral blood. The receptors stem from an adult man with Graves' ophthalmopathy. CDR3s include the opening cysteine and the closing phenylalanine or tryptophan. A D gene is named only where the DNA matches it firmly. A row's size may be missing; if present it is once, few, many or a size class.

d_call: -
j_call: TRBJ1-1
v_call: TRBV9
clone_size: -
cdr3_aa: CASSVAPGAAYNEQFF
cdr3_nt: -

d_call: TRBD1
j_call: TRBJ1-2
v_call: TRBV29-1
clone_size: many
cdr3_aa: CSVDLRATGGGYTF
cdr3_nt: TGCAGCGTTGATTTGAGGGCAACAGGGGGAGGCTACACCTTC

d_call: -
j_call: TRBJ1-1
v_call: TRBV10-3
clone_size: many
cdr3_aa: CAISEGVTEAFF
cdr3_nt: TGTGCCATCAGTGAGGGCGTGACTGAAGCTTTCTTT

d_call: -
j_call: TRBJ2-7
v_call: TRBV7-9
clone_size: -
cdr3_aa: CAWGRVSYEQYF
cdr3_nt: TGTGCCTGGGGAAGGGTATCCTACGAGCAGTACTTC

d_call: TRBD1
j_call: TRBJ2-5
v_call: TRBV27
clone_size: -
cdr3_aa: CASSDRNQETQYF
cdr3_nt: TGTGCCAGTTCGGACAGGAACCAAGAGACCCAGTACTTC

d_call: -
j_call: TRBJ1-1
v_call: TRBV13
clone_size: -
cdr3_aa: CASSLVRGGWTEAFF
cdr3_nt: TGTGCCAGCAGCTTAGTAAGAGGGGGGTGGACTGAAGCTTTCTTT

d_call: -
j_call: TRBJ2-5
v_call: TRBV19
clone_size: many
cdr3_aa: CASSSPTALQETQYF
cdr3_nt: TGTGCCAGTAGTTCCCCTACGGCCCTCCAAGAGACCCAGTACTTC

d_call: TRBD1
j_call: TRBJ2-7
v_call: TRBV7-9
clone_size: -
cdr3_aa: CASSTSSGTGGYEQYF
cdr3_nt: TGTGCCAGCAGCACCTCCTCCGGTACAGGGGGGTACGAGCAGTACTTC

d_call: -
j_call: TRBJ1-2
v_call: TRBV15
clone_size: -
cdr3_aa: CATSRGTDPYFGYTF
cdr3_nt: TGTGCCACCAGCAGAGGGACAGATCCTTATTTTGGCTACACCTTC

d_call: -
j_call: TRBJ2-5
v_call: TRBV7-2
clone_size: many
cdr3_aa: CASSLGAYETQYF
cdr3_nt: TGTGCCAGCAGCTTAGGCGCGTACGAGACCCAGTACTTC

d_call: TRBD2
j_call: TRBJ2-5
v_call: TRBV7-2
clone_size: many
cdr3_aa: CASTHPGLLLQETQYF
cdr3_nt: TGTGCCAGCACCCACCCGGGACTACTTCTACAAGAGACCCAGTACTTC

d_call: TRBD1
j_call: TRBJ1-1
v_call: TRBV5-6
clone_size: few
cdr3_aa: CASSSSLTGDTEAFF
cdr3_nt: TGTGCCAGCAGCTCCTCCTTGACAGGGGACACTGAAGCTTTCTTT

d_call: -
j_call: TRBJ1-2
v_call: TRBV19
clone_size: -
cdr3_aa: CASSISSGYYGYTF
cdr3_nt: TGTGCCAGTAGTATCTCCTCCGGATACTATGGCTACACCTTC

d_call: -
j_call: TRBJ1-1
v_call: TRBV9
clone_size: many
cdr3_aa: CASSVGENMNTEAFF
cdr3_nt: TGTGCCAGCAGCGTAGGGGAGAACATGAACACTGAAGCTTTCTTT

d_call: -
j_call: TRBJ1-2
v_call: TRBV7-9
clone_size: -
cdr3_aa: CASSLGGVNNYGYTF
cdr3_nt: TGTGCCAGCAGCTTAGGGGGCGTGAATAACTATGGCTACACCTTC

d_call: -
j_call: TRBJ2-2
v_call: TRBV7-9
clone_size: once
cdr3_aa: CAISQTKGRAGTGELFF
cdr3_nt: TGTGCCATCTCCCAGACTAAGGGCAGGGCGGGCACCGGGGAGCTGTTTTTT

d_call: -
j_call: TRBJ2-7
v_call: TRBV7-2
clone_size: -
cdr3_aa: CASSLPRQSSSYEQYF
cdr3_nt: TGTGCCAGCAGTTTACCCCGACAGAGTAGCTCCTACGAGCAGTACTTC

d_call: -
j_call: TRBJ1-6
v_call: TRBV25-1
clone_size: many
cdr3_aa: CASRPSGASYNSPLHF
cdr3_nt: TGTGCCAGCAGGCCTTCGGGTGCGTCCTATAATTCACCCCTCCACTTT

d_call: -
j_call: TRBJ2-7
v_call: TRBV25-1
clone_size: -
cdr3_aa: CASSYSRGRSYEQYF
cdr3_nt: TGTGCCAGCAGTTACTCCCGGGGCCGCTCCTACGAGCAGTACTTC

d_call: -
j_call: TRBJ1-1
v_call: TRBV7-3
clone_size: many
cdr3_aa: CASSLTGDANTEAFF
cdr3_nt: TGTGCCAGCAGCTTAACGGGGGATGCGAACACTGAAGCTTTCTTT

d_call: -
j_call: TRBJ1-6
v_call: TRBV7-9
clone_size: many
cdr3_aa: CASSPDRLSTDNSPLHF
cdr3_nt: TGTGCCAGCAGCCCAGACAGGCTCAGCACGGATAATTCACCCCTCCACTTT

d_call: -
j_call: TRBJ1-1
v_call: TRBV5-1
clone_size: many
cdr3_aa: CASSQHGNTEAFF
cdr3_nt: TGCGCCAGCAGTCAGCACGGGAACACTGAAGCTTTCTTT

d_call: -
j_call: TRBJ2-7
v_call: TRBV11-1
clone_size: -
cdr3_aa: CASRFFGPTGGSYEQYF
cdr3_nt: TGTGCCAGCCGCTTTTTCGGCCCGACAGGTGGCTCCTACGAGCAGTACTTC

d_call: -
j_call: TRBJ2-2
v_call: TRBV9
clone_size: -
cdr3_aa: CASSLYLAGELFF
cdr3_nt: TGTGCCAGCAGCTTATATTTGGCCGGGGAGCTGTTTTTT

d_call: TRBD1
j_call: TRBJ1-5
v_call: TRBV10-3
clone_size: -
cdr3_aa: CAISRKGTATYSNQPQHF
cdr3_nt: TGTGCCATCAGCCGAAAGGGGACAGCGACGTATAGCAATCAGCCCCAGCATTTT

d_call: -
j_call: TRBJ1-1
v_call: TRBV11-2
clone_size: many
cdr3_aa: CASSLVPANTEAFF
cdr3_nt: TGTGCCAGCAGCTTAGTTCCAGCGAACACTGAAGCTTTCTTT

d_call: -
j_call: TRBJ1-2
v_call: TRBV5-4
clone_size: -
cdr3_aa: CASSPGWHYGYTF
cdr3_nt: TGTGCCAGCAGCCCAGGGTGGCACTATGGCTACACCTTC

d_call: -
j_call: TRBJ2-2
v_call: TRBV25-1
clone_size: -
cdr3_aa: CASSARDSGELFF
cdr3_nt: TGTGCCAGCAGTGCTAGGGACTCCGGGGAGCTGTTTTTT

d_call: TRBD1
j_call: TRBJ2-7
v_call: TRBV5-5
clone_size: -
cdr3_aa: CASSVDRGPREQYF
cdr3_nt: TGCGCCAGCAGCGTGGACAGGGGGCCGAGGGAGCAGTACTTC

d_call: TRBD1
j_call: TRBJ1-2
v_call: TRBV10-2
clone_size: -
cdr3_aa: CASRSGDRNYGYTF
cdr3_nt: TGCGCCAGCAGGTCCGGGGACAGGAACTATGGCTACACCTTC

d_call: TRBD2
j_call: TRBJ2-5
v_call: TRBV20-1
clone_size: -
cdr3_aa: CSARMGGRDTQYF
cdr3_nt: TGCAGTGCTAGAATGGGCGGGAGAGATACGCAGTACTTC

d_call: -
j_call: TRBJ1-2
v_call: TRBV10-3
clone_size: few
cdr3_aa: CASSLRGTNYGYTF
cdr3_nt: TGTGCCAGCAGTTTGAGGGGTACTAACTATGGCTACACCTTC

d_call: -
j_call: TRBJ1-3
v_call: TRBV7-9
clone_size: -
cdr3_aa: CASSQEETGSSGNTIYF
cdr3_nt: TGTGCCAGCAGCCAAGAAGAGACTGGGAGCTCTGGAAACACCATATATTTT

d_call: -
j_call: TRBJ1-2
v_call: TRBV24-1
clone_size: many
cdr3_aa: CATSTQGNYGYTF
cdr3_nt: TGTGCCACCAGCACACAGGGAAACTATGGCTACACCTTC

d_call: TRBD1
j_call: TRBJ2-7
v_call: TRBV2
clone_size: few
cdr3_aa: CASSYGQDSYEQYF
cdr3_nt: TGTGCCAGCAGCTACGGACAGGACTCCTACGAGCAGTACTTC

d_call: TRBD1
j_call: TRBJ2-3
v_call: TRBV2
clone_size: -
cdr3_aa: CASGADRANTDTQYF
cdr3_nt: TGTGCCAGCGGGGCAGACAGGGCGAACACAGATACGCAGTATTTT

d_call: TRBD1
j_call: TRBJ1-2
v_call: TRBV6-6
clone_size: few
cdr3_aa: CASSPVDRINGYTF
cdr3_nt: TGTGCCAGCAGTCCCGTGGACAGGATTAATGGCTACACCTTC

d_call: TRBD1
j_call: TRBJ1-2
v_call: TRBV6-5
clone_size: -
cdr3_aa: CASSDRGWDGYTF
cdr3_nt: TGTGCCAGCAGCGACAGGGGTTGGGATGGCTACACCTTC

d_call: TRBD1
j_call: TRBJ2-7
v_call: TRBV7-8
clone_size: -
cdr3_aa: CASSLFPGQTTYEQYF
cdr3_nt: TGTGCCAGCAGCTTATTCCCGGGACAGACAACCTACGAGCAGTACTTC

d_call: -
j_call: TRBJ2-5
v_call: TRBV5-1
clone_size: few
cdr3_aa: CASSFYGQGGETQYF
cdr3_nt: TGCGCCAGCAGCTTCTACGGACAGGGAGGGGAGACCCAGTACTTC

d_call: TRBD1
j_call: TRBJ2-5
v_call: TRBV29-1
clone_size: few
cdr3_aa: CSPLGTGGCRVGQGTQYF
cdr3_nt: TGCAGCCCCTTAGGGACAGGGGGCTGTCGAGTGGGGCAGGGGACCCAGTACTTC

d_call: -
j_call: TRBJ1-4
v_call: TRBV6-1
clone_size: -
cdr3_aa: CASSERSRTARGEKLFF
cdr3_nt: TGTGCCAGCAGTGAAAGATCCAGGACAGCGAGAGGAGAAAAACTGTTTTTT

d_call: -
j_call: TRBJ1-4
v_call: TRBV7-9
clone_size: many
cdr3_aa: CASTLPGGGNEKLFF
cdr3_nt: TGTGCCAGCACCCTCCCGGGCGGGGGAAATGAAAAACTGTTTTTT

d_call: -
j_call: TRBJ1-5
v_call: TRBV24-1
clone_size: few
cdr3_aa: CASTQGPNQPQHF
cdr3_nt: TGTGCCAGCACCCAAGGGCCCAATCAGCCCCAGCATTTT

d_call: -
j_call: TRBJ1-1
v_call: TRBV29-1
clone_size: many
cdr3_aa: CSVEIGRGLNTEAFF
cdr3_nt: TGCAGCGTTGAAATCGGCAGGGGCTTGAACACTGAAGCTTTCTTT

d_call: -
j_call: TRBJ1-1
v_call: TRBV19
clone_size: many
cdr3_aa: CASSIDLVGMNTEAFF
cdr3_nt: TGTGCCAGTAGTATAGATCTCGTAGGGATGAACACTGAAGCTTTCTTT

d_call: TRBD1
j_call: TRBJ1-3
v_call: TRBV9
clone_size: many
cdr3_aa: CASGTGFGNTIYF
cdr3_nt: TGTGCCAGCGGGACAGGGTTTGGAAACACCATATATTTT

d_call: TRBD2
j_call: TRBJ2-5
v_call: TRBV2
clone_size: -
cdr3_aa: CASSSSGGAPETQYF
cdr3_nt: TGTGCCAGCAGTTCAAGCGGGGGGGCTCCAGAGACCCAGTACTTC

d_call: -
j_call: TRBJ1-2
v_call: TRBV5-1
clone_size: -
cdr3_aa: CASSPGTVRNYGYTF
cdr3_nt: TGCGCCAGCAGCCCCGGGACGGTCCGGAACTATGGCTACACCTTC

d_call: -
j_call: TRBJ1-1
v_call: TRBV6-1
clone_size: -
cdr3_aa: CASSEVNANTEAFF
cdr3_nt: TGTGCCAGCAGTGAAGTGAACGCGAACACTGAAGCTTTCTTT

d_call: -
j_call: TRBJ1-2
v_call: TRBV7-8
clone_size: many
cdr3_aa: CASSLEPTGQRYGYTF
cdr3_nt: TGTGCCAGCAGCTTAGAGCCAACGGGGCAACGCTATGGCTACACCTTC

d_call: TRBD1
j_call: TRBJ1-1
v_call: TRBV6-1
clone_size: -
cdr3_aa: CAISFQGADTEAFF
cdr3_nt: TGTGCCATCAGTTTTCAGGGGGCGGACACTGAAGCTTTCTTT

d_call: TRBD1
j_call: TRBJ1-2
v_call: TRBV9
clone_size: -
cdr3_aa: CASSSEGAGYTF
cdr3_nt: TGTGCCAGCAGCTCAGAGGGGGCGGGCTACACCTTC

d_call: TRBD1
j_call: TRBJ1-5
v_call: TRBV20-1
clone_size: -
cdr3_aa: CSANLRQGRNQPQHF
cdr3_nt: TGCAGTGCCAATCTTCGACAGGGGCGCAATCAGCCCCAGCATTTT

d_call: -
j_call: TRBJ1-2
v_call: TRBV10-3
clone_size: -
cdr3_aa: CASSYWPTRGVSNYGYTF
cdr3_nt: TGTGCCAGCAGTTACTGGCCGACCCGGGGGGTGTCTAACTATGGCTACACCTTC